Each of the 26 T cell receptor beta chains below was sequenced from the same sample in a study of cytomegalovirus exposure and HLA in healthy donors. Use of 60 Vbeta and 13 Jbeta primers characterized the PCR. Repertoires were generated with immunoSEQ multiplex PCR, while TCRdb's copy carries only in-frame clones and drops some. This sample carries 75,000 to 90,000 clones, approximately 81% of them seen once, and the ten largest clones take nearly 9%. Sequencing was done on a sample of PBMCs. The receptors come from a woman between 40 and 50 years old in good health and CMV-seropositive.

The CDR3 loop is CASSLQGYGYTF. CDR3 sequence (DNA): TGTGCCAGCAGCTTACAGGGCTATGGCTACACCTTC. The V gene is TRBV11-2, the J gene TRBJ1-2; the D gene is possibly TRBD1 (5 bases). CDR1 is SGHAT and CDR2 is FQNNGV in the germline V gene. This CDR3 has 12 amino acids. V was shortened by 2 bases and J by 4 bases, with 5 bases between the two germline ends.

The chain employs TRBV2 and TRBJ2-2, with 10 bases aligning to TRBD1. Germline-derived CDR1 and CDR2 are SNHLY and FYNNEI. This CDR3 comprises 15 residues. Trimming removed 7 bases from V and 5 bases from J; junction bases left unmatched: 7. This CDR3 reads CASTSGTGVTGELFF. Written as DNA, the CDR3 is TGTGCCAGCACCTCCGGGACAGGGGTTACCGGGGAGCTGTTTTTT.

The CDR3 DNA reads as TGTGCCAGCAGCTTAACCGGGACAGGGGAAGAGCAGTACTTC. As protein: CASSLTGTGEEQYF. The chain joins TRBV7-2 to TRBJ2-7; 10 nucleotides match TRBD1. V was clipped by 2 bases and J by 7 bases; unmatched bases: 5. In germline, CDR1 is SGHTA, CDR2 FQGNSA. CDR3 length equals 14 residues.

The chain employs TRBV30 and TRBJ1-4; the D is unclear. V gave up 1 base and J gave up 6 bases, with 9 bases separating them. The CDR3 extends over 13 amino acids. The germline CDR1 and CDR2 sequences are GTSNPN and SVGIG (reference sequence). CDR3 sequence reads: CAWSGSPDEKLFF. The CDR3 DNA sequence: TGTGCCTGGAGTGGGAGTCCTGATGAAAAACTGTTTTTT.

In nucleotides, the CDR3 is TGTGCCAGCAGTTATGGAGGGGGGGGCTTCACAGATACGCAGTATTTT. Protein sequence: CASSYGGGGFTDTQYF. The chain uses TRBV6-6 and TRBJ2-3; D perhaps matches TRBD2 (7 bases). V was pared by 3 bases and J by 2 bases, with 15 bases between. Germline V CDR1 and CDR2: MNHNY, SVGAGI (reference sequence). The CDR3 spans 16 residues.

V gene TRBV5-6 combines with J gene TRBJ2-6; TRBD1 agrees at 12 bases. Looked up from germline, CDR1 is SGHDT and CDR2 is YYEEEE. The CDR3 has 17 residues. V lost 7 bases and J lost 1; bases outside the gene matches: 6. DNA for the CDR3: TGTGCCAGCTACCGGGACAGGGGGCATTCTGGGGCCAACGTCCTGACTTTC. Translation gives CASYRDRGHSGANVLTF.

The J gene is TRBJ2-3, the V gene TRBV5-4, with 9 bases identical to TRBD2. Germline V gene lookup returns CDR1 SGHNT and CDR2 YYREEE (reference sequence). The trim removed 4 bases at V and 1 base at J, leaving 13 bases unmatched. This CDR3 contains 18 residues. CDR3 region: CASSSIAGEVRGTDTQYF. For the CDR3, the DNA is TGTGCCAGCAGCAGCATAGCGGGGGAGGTCAGGGGCACAGATACGCAGTATTTT.

The CDR3, as DNA: TGTGCCAGCAGCTTAGGGTCTGAGGGAAACTCACCCCTCCACTTT. It yields the protein CASSLGSEGNSPLHF. The V call is TRBV7-8, the J call TRBJ1-6; D is unclear. The V gene's germline CDR1 is SGHVS and CDR2 FQNEAQ. There are 15 residues in the CDR3. With 1 base removed from V and 10 bases from J, the gap between germline ends came to 14 bases.

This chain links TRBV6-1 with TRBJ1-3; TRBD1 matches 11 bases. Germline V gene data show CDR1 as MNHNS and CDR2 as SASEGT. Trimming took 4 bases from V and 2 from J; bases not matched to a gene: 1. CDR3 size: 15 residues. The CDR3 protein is CASSGGQGAGNTIYF. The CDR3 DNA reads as TGTGCCAGCAGTGGGGGACAGGGGGCTGGAAACACCATATATTTT.

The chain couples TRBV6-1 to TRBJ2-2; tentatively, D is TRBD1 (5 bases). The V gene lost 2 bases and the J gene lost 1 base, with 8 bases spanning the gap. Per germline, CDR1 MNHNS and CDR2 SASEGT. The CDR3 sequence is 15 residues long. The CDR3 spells CASSEWTQNTGELFF. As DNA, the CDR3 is TGTGCCAGCAGTGAATGGACACAGAACACCGGGGAGCTGTTTTTT.

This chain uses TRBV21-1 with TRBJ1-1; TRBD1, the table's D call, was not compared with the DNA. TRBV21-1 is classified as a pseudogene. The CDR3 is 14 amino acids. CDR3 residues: CASSKMRQNTEAFF. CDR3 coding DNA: TGTGCCAGCAGCAAAATGAGACAAAACACTGAAGCTTTCTTT.

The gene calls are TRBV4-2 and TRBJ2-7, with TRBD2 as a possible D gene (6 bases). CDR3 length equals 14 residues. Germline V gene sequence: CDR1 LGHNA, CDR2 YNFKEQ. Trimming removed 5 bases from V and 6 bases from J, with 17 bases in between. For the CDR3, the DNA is TGTGCCAGCAGCACGGCGGGGAATCCATCCGAGCAGTACTTC. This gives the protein CASSTAGNPSEQYF.

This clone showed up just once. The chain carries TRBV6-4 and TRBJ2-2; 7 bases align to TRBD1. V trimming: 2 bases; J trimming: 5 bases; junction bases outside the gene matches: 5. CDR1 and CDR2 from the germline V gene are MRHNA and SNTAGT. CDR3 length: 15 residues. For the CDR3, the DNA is TGTGCCAGCAGTGACCGACAGGGCGATACCGGGGAGCTGTTTTTT. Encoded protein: CASSDRQGDTGELFF.

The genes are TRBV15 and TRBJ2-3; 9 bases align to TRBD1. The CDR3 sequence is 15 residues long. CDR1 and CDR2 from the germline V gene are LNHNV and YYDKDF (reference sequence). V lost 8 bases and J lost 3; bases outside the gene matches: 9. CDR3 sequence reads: CATLRRDRVTDTQYF. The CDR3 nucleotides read TGTGCCACCCTTAGGAGGGACAGGGTAACAGATACGCAGTATTTT.

In DNA form, the CDR3 reads TGCGCCAGCAGCCAGGGACAGGGGGTACGAAATGAGCAGTTCTTC. It encodes CASSQGQGVRNEQFF. The chain links TRBV4-1 to TRBJ2-1; TRBD1 matches at 11 bases. The junction had 5 bases not matched to a gene; V was cut back by 3 bases and J by 7 bases. CDR3 size: 15 residues. The germline V gene encodes CDR1 MGHRA and CDR2 YSYEKL.

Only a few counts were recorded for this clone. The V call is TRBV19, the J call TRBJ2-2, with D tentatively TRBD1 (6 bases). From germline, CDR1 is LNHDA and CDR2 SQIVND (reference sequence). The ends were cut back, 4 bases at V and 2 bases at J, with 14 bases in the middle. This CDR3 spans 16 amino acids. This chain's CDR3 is CASSSPDSLNTGELFF. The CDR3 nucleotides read TGTGCCAGTAGTAGCCCGGACAGCTTAAACACCGGGGAGCTGTTTTTT.

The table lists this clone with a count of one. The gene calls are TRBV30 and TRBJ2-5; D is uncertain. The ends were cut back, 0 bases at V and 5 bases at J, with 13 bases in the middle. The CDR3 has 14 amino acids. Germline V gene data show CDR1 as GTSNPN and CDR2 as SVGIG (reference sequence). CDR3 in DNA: TGTGCCTGGAGTGTATATAGCCATTGTGAGACCCAGTACTTC. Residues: CAWSVYSHCETQYF.

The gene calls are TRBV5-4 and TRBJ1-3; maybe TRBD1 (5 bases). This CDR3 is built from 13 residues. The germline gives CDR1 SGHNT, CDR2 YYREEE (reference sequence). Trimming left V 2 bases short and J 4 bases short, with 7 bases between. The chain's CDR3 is CASSLGQGNTIYF. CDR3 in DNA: TGTGCCAGCAGCTTAGGACAAGGAAACACCATATATTTT.

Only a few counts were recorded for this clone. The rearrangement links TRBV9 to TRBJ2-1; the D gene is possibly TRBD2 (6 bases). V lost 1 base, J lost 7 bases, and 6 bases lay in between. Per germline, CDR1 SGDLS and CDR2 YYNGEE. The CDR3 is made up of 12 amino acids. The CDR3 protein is CASSVLANEQFF. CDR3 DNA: TGTGCCAGCAGCGTACTAGCGAATGAGCAGTTCTTC. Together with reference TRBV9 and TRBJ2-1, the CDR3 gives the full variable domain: DSGVTQTPKHLITATGQRVTLRCSPRSGDLSVYWYQQSLDQGLQFLIQYYNGEERAKGNILERFSAQQFPDLHSELNLSSLELGDSALYFCASSVLANEQFFGPGTRLTVL.

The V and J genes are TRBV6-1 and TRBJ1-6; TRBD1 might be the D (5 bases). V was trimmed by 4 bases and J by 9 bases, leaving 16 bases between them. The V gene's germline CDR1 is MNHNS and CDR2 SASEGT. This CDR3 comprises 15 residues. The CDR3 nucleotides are TGTGCCAGCAGTGCAACAGGTGCGGGGAGTTCACCCCTCCACTTT. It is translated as CASSATGAGSSPLHF.

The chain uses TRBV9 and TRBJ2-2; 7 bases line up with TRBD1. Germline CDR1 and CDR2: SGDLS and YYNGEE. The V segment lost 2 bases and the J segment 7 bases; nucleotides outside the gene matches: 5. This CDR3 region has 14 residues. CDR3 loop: CASSVGTANGELFF. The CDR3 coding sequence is TGTGCCAGCAGCGTCGGGACAGCGAACGGGGAGCTGTTTTTT.

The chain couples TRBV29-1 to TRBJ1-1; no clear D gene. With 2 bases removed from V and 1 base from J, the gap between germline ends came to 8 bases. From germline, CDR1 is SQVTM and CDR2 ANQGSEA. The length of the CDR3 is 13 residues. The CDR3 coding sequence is TGCAGCGTTGAAACTGGCGGGAACACTGAAGCTTTCTTT. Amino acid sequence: CSVETGGNTEAFF. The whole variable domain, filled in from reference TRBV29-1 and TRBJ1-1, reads SAVISQKPSRDICQRGTSLTIQCQVDSQVTMMFWYRQQPGQSLTLIATANQGSEATYESGFVIDKFPISRPNLTFSTLTVSNMSPEDSSIYLCSVETGGNTEAFFGQGTRLTVV.

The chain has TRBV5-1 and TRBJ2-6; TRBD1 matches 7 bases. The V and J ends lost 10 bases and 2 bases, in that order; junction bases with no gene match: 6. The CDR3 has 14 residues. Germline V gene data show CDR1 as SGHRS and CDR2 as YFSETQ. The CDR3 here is CASWTGTGANVLTF. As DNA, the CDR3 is TGCGCCTCCTGGACAGGTACTGGGGCCAACGTCCTGACTTTC.

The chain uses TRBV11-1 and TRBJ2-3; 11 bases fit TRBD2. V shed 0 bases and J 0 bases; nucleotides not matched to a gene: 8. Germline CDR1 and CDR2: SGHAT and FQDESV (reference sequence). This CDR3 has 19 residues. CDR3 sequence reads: CASSLATLAGGPSTDTQYF. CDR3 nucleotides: TGTGCCAGCAGCTTAGCGACGCTAGCGGGGGGCCCGAGCACAGATACGCAGTATTTT.

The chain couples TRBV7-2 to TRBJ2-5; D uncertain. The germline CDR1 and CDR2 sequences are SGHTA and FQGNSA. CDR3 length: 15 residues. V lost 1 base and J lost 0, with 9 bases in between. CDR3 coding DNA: TGTGCCAGCAGCTTAGATGCCAGGTACCAAGAGACCCAGTACTTC. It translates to CASSLDARYQETQYF.

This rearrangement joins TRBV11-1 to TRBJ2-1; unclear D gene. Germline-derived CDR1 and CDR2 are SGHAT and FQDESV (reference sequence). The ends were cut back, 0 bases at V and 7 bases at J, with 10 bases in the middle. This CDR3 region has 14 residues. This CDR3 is CASSLAVQINEQFF. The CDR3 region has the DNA TGTGCCAGCAGCTTAGCAGTACAGATTAATGAGCAGTTCTTC.